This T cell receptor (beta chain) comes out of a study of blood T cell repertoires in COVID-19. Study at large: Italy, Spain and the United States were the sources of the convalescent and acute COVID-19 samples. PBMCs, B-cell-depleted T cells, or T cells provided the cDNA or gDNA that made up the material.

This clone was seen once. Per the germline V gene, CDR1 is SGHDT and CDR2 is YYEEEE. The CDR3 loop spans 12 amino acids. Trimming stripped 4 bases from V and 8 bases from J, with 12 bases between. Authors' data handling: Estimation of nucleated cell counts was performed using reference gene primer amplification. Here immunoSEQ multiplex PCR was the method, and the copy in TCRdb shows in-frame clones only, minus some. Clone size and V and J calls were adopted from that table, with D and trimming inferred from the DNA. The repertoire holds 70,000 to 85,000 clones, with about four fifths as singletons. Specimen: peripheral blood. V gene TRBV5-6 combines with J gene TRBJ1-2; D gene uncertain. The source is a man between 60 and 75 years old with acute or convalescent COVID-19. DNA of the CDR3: TGTGCCAGCAGCGTCCTAACGTTGGGCTACACCTTC. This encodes CASSVLTLGYTF.